A selection of T cell receptor beta chains follows, all from one sample in a study of shared clonotypes between healthy human individuals. Assay used: immunoSEQ multiplex PCR; TCRdb lists only in-frame clones, some missing. The sample has roughly 1.4 million clones; just under 99% are singletons. Sample: naive CD4+ T cells sorted from blood. The receptors here all came from a man in his thirties or forties in good health. CDR3s include the opening cysteine and the closing phenylalanine or tryptophan. The order of the fields is J gene, clone size, V gene, D gene, CDR3 length, CDR3 protein, CDR3 DNA. A D gene is named only where the DNA matches it firmly. Only some rows state a clone size, as once, few, many or a class for expanded clones.

TRBJ2-3 | . | TRBV10-3 | . | 12 | CAISDSSDTQYF | TGTGCCATCAGTGACAGTTCAGATACGCAGTATTTT
TRBJ2-1 | . | TRBV5-1 | . | 14 | CASEAGSSYNEQFF | TGCGCCAGCGAGGCGGGGAGCTCCTACAATGAGCAGTTCTTC
TRBJ2-5 | . | TRBV2 | . | 16 | CASSEARGGRAETQYF | TGTGCCAGCAGTGAAGCGCGGGGTGGCCGGGCAGAGACCCAGTACTTC
TRBJ2-1 | . | TRBV9 | TRBD2 | 16 | CASSALAGGPVNEQFF | TGTGCCAGCAGCGCGTTAGCGGGAGGGCCAGTCAATGAGCAGTTCTTC
TRBJ2-7 | . | TRBV10-3 | . | 14 | CASGVGPPSYEQYF | TGTGCCAGTGGCGTGGGCCCTCCTTCCTACGAGCAGTACTTC
TRBJ2-3 | . | TRBV29-1 | TRBD2 | 11 | CSAGLADTQYF | TGCAGCGCGGGACTAGCAGATACGCAGTATTTT
TRBJ1-1 | . | TRBV7-6 | TRBD1 | 16 | CASSLGQGALGTEAFF | TGTGCCAGCAGCCTAGGACAGGGGGCCTTAGGCACTGAAGCTTTCTTT
TRBJ2-7 | . | TRBV18 | . | 16 | CASSPFSSREGYEQYF | TGTGCCAGCTCACCATTCTCGTCGCGGGAAGGGTACGAGCAGTACTTC
TRBJ1-5 | . | TRBV5-1 | . | 14 | CASSRGTGNQPQHF | TGCGCCAGCAGTAGAGGGACGGGCAATCAGCCCCAGCATTTT
TRBJ1-1 | . | TRBV5-4 | TRBD1 | 17 | CASSLGQGRGGNTEAFF | TGTGCCAGCAGCTTGGGACAGGGCCGGGGAGGAAACACTGAAGCTTTCTTT
TRBJ1-5 | . | TRBV14 | TRBD1 | 15 | CASRLIHRGSQPQHF | TGTGCCAGCCGGTTAATACACAGGGGGAGTCAGCCCCAGCATTTT
TRBJ2-1 | . | TRBV6-1 | TRBD2 | 16 | CASSETSGRELNEQFF | TGTGCCAGCAGTGAAACTAGCGGGAGGGAACTTAATGAGCAGTTCTTC
TRBJ2-3 | . | TRBV28 | . | 13 | CASSVMGVDTQYF | TGTGCCAGCAGCGTTATGGGGGTGGATACGCAGTATTTT
TRBJ1-5 | . | TRBV10-3 | . | 13 | CATRPNGNQPQHF | TGTGCCACCAGACCGAACGGCAATCAGCCCCAGCATTTT
TRBJ1-1 | . | TRBV29-1 | TRBD1 | 15 | CSVGRGLEENTEAFF | TGCAGCGTTGGGAGGGGGCTAGAGGAGAACACTGAAGCTTTCTTT
TRBJ2-5 | . | TRBV11-2 | . | 13 | CASSAQNKETQYF | TGTGCCAGCAGCGCACAGAACAAAGAGACCCAGTACTTC
TRBJ2-5 | . | TRBV19 | . | 14 | CASSMGAVQETQYF | TGTGCCAGTAGTATGGGTGCAGTACAAGAGACCCAGTACTTC
TRBJ2-2 | . | TRBV28 | TRBD2 | 13 | CIPSGRNTGELFF | TGTATCCCTAGCGGGAGAAACACCGGGGAGCTGTTTTTT
TRBJ1-1 | . | TRBV30 | TRBD1 | 13 | CAWTGQGQTEAFF | TGTGCCTGGACGGGACAGGGCCAAACTGAAGCTTTCTTT
TRBJ2-3 | . | TRBV6-6 | TRBD2 | 13 | CAVGSGSTDTQYF | TGTGCTGTGGGTAGCGGGAGCACAGATACGCAGTATTTT
TRBJ2-7 | . | TRBV10-2 | . | 16 | CASRERGIGSSYEQYF | TGCGCCAGCAGGGAGAGGGGTATCGGGAGCTCCTACGAGCAGTACTTC
TRBJ2-3 | . | TRBV5-1 | TRBD2 | 18 | CASSSGLAGGLSTDTQYF | TGCGCCAGCAGTTCGGGACTAGCGGGAGGCCTTAGCACAGATACGCAGTATTTT
TRBJ2-6 | once | TRBV18 | TRBD2 | 18 | CASSPLASGISGANVLTF | TGTGCCAGCTCACCTCTAGCTAGCGGGATCTCTGGGGCCAACGTCCTGACTTTC
TRBJ2-5 | once | TRBV29-1 | . | 13 | CSVGWSTQETQYF | TGCAGCGTTGGGTGGAGTACCCAAGAGACCCAGTACTTC
TRBJ1-1 | . | TRBV10-1 | . | 15 | CASSEAGATNTEAFF | TGCGCCAGCAGTGAGGCAGGGGCTACGAACACTGAAGCTTTCTTT
TRBJ1-3 | . | TRBV7-9 | TRBD1 | 15 | CASNIGQGTGNTIYF | TGTGCCAGCAACATAGGACAGGGGACGGGAAACACCATATATTTT
TRBJ2-1 | once | TRBV11-2 | . | 15 | CASSLGGVIGNEQFF | TGTGCCAGCAGCTTAGGGGGGGTCATTGGAAATGAGCAGTTCTTC
TRBJ1-5 | . | TRBV2 | . | 13 | CASSGEKGQPQHF | TGTGCCAGCTCAGGGGAGAAAGGACAGCCCCAGCATTTT
TRBJ1-2 | . | TRBV11-2 | . | 12 | CASSKQTVGYTF | TGTGCCAGCAGTAAACAGACAGTTGGCTACACCTTC
TRBJ1-1 | . | TRBV5-5 | . | 14 | CASSFTAGSAEAFF | TGTGCCAGCAGCTTCACGGCAGGGTCAGCTGAAGCTTTCTTT
TRBJ2-1 | . | TRBV30 | . | 12 | CAWSKSGNEQFF | TGTGCCTGGAGTAAGAGCGGCAATGAGCAGTTCTTC
TRBJ2-2 | . | TRBV15 | . | 14 | CATARGLNTGELFF | TGTGCCACTGCTCGCGGGTTAAACACCGGGGAGCTGTTTTTT
TRBJ1-5 | . | TRBV5-1 | TRBD1 | 13 | CASSFQGDQPQHF | TGCGCCAGCAGCTTTCAGGGGGATCAGCCCCAGCATTTT
TRBJ2-7 | . | TRBV5-4 | . | 14 | CASSPDSGAYEQYF | TGTGCCAGCAGCCCTGACTCGGGGGCCTACGAGCAGTACTTC
TRBJ1-1 | . | TRBV2 | TRBD1 | 12 | CASRDRATEAFF | TGTGCCAGCAGGGACAGGGCGACTGAAGCTTTCTTT
TRBJ2-3 | . | TRBV30 | TRBD2 | 16 | CACKRPLAGAGDTQYF | TGTGCCTGTAAACGTCCCCTAGCGGGAGCGGGGGATACGCAGTATTTT
TRBJ2-7 | . | TRBV7-9 | . | 11 | CASSSVYEQYF | TGTGCCAGCAGTTCCGTCTACGAGCAGTACTTC
TRBJ2-3 | . | TRBV27 | . | 14 | CASSVGGSTDTQYF | TGTGCCAGCAGTGTAGGGGGAAGTACAGATACGCAGTATTTT